The source of this T cell receptor beta chain is a study of T cell changes during pregnancy in multiple sclerosis (dated by TCRdb to about 2019). Describing the broader study: Changes in the T cell repertoire over the course of pregnancy were examined in this study in women with multiple sclerosis.

The library came from the immunoSEQ multiplex PCR assay. TCRdb re-hosts the immuneACCESS table, in-frame sequences only. Its copies lack some clones; in the studies checked, an unresolved V gene accounts for under half of them, and the cause for the rest is not known. Recorded for this sample are roughly 59,000 clones; roughly 92% of them occurred a single time. 2.5% to 4% of the sample is held by the ten biggest clonotypes. This clone was observed once. No cognate antigen has been identified for it. No base quality values were provided; no much bigger clone lies one nucleotide off. Counted from cysteine to phenylalanine, this CDR3 has 15 amino acids. The sequence is cut down to CDR3 DNA, 45 bases in frame from base 1. Looking up the germline V gene yields CDR1 SGHDT and CDR2 YYEEEE. Trimming takes 3 bases from V and 8 bases from J, and the germline ends sit 19 bases apart.

The material sequenced was CD8+ T cells from peripheral blood mononuclear cells, taken in the second trimester of pregnancy. The chain couples TRBV5-6 to TRBJ2-3, with a weak D call of TRBD1 (6 bases match). This TCR was recovered from a female donor with multiple sclerosis, enrolled in a pregnancy study. The sequence in DNA is TGTGCCAGCAGCTGGGGGACGGGTAGGGGGAGTACGCAGTATTTT. This yields the protein CASSWGTGRGSTQYF.